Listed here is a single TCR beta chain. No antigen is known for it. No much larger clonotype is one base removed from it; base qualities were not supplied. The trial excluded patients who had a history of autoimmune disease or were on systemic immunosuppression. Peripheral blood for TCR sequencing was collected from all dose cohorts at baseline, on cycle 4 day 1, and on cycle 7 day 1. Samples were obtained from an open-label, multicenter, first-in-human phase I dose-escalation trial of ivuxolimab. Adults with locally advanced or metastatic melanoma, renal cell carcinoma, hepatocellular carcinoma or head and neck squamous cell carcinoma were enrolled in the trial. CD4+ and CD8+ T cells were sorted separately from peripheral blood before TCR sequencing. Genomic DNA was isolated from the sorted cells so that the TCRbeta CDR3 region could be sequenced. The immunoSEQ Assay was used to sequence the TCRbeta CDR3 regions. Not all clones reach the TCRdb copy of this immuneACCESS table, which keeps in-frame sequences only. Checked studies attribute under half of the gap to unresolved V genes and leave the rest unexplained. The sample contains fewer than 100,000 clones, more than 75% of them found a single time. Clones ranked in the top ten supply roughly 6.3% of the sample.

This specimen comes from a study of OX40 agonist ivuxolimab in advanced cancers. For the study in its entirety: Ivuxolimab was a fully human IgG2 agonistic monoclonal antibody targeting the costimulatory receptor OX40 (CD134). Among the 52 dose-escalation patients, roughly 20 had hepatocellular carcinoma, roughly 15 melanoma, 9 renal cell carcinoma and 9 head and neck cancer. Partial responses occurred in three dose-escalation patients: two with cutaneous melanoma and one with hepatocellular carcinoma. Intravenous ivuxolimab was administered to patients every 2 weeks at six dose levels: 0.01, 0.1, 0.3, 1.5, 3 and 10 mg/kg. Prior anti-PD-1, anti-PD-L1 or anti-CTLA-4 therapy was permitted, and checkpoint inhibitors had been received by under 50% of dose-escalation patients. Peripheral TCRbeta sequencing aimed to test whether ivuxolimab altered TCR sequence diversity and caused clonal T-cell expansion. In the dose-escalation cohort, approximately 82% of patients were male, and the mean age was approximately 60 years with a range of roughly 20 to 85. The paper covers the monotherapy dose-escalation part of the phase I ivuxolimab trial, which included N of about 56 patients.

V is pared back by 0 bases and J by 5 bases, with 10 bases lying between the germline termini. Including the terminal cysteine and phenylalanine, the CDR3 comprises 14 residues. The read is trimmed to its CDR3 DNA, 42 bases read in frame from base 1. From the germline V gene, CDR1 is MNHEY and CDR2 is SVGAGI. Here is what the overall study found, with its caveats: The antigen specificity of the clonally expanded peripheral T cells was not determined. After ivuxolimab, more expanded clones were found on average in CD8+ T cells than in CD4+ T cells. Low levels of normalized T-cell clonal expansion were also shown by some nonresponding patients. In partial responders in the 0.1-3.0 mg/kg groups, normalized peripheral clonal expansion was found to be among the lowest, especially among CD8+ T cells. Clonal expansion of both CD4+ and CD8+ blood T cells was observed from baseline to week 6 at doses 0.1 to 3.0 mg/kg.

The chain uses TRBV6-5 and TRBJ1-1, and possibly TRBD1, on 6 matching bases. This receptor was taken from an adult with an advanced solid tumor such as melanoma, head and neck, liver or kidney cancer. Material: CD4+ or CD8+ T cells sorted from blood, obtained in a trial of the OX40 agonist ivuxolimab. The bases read TGTGCCAGCAGTTACTCTGGGACAAGTACTGAAGCTTTCTTT. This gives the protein CASSYSGTSTEAFF.